This T cell receptor beta chain was sequenced for a study of technical replicates of blood from several donors. Assay: immunoSEQ multiplex PCR; the TCRdb copy retains only in-frame clones and omits some. This sample carries about 69,000 clones, approximately 89% of them seen once, and the ten largest clones take around 4.6%. Input material: PBMCs. The TCR originated in a human donor in good health. Some clones in this sample may be carry-over from other donors' samples.

CDR3 loop: CSVEGGRGDQETQYF. The CDR3, as DNA: TGCAGCGTTGAGGGGGGGCGGGGAGACCAAGAGACCCAGTACTTC. V is TRBV29-1 and J is TRBJ2-5, with D possibly being TRBD2 (7 bases). The CDR3 runs 15 residues. The germline V gene has CDR1 SQVTM and CDR2 ANQGSEA. Trimming took off 3 bases at V and 0 bases at J, with 14 bases between the two ends.